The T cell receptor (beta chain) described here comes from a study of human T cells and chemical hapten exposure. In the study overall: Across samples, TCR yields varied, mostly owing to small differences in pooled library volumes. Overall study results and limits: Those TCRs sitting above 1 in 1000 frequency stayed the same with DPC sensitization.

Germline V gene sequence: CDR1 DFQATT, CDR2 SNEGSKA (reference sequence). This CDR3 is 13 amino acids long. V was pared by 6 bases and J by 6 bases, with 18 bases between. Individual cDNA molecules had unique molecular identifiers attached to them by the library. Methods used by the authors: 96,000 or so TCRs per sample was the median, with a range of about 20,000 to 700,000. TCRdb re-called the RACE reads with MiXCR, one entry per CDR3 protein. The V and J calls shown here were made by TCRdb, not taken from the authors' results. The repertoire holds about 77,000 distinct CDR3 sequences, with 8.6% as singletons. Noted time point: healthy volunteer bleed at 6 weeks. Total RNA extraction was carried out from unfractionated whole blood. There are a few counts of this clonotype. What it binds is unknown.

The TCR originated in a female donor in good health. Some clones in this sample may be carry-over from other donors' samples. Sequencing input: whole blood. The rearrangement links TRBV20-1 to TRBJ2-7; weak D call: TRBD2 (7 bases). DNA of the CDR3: TGCAGTGCGGGGGGGCAGGGGAACCTCGAGCAGTACTTC. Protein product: CSAGGQGNLEQYF.